The entry below gives a single T cell receptor beta chain sequence along with its context. The antigen remains unidentified. The read terminates 3 residues before the CDR3 end, so the remaining end is supplied by the germline J gene. This record belongs to a study of T cells in women clearing cervical HPV infection. Study as a whole: Case blood drawn at lesion detection; control blood after infection cleared.

V lost 4 bases to trimming and J lost 3 bases; unmatched junction nucleotides: 2. Germline V lookup: CDR1 MGHRA, CDR2 YSYEKL. This CDR3 region has 15 residues. Measured with immunoSEQ multiplex PCR; TCRdb has only the in-frame clones, and not every one. This listing includes about 23,000 clones. Study observations and caveats: Combining TCR richness with V gene abundances gave approximately 0.8 AUC.

Cervical HPV DNA detected by MY09/MY11 PCR, typed by dot-blot. The sample consisted of blood buffy coat. The sequence was collected from a woman between 18 and 75 years old with a cervical HPV16 infection that either progressed to CIN3+ or cleared (not recorded which). The rearrangement uses TRBV4-1 and TRBJ2-5; the match to TRBD2 covers 13 bases. The chain's CDR3 is CASSLGTSGEETQYF. CDR3 DNA (partial): TGCGCCAGCAGCCTAGGGACTAGCGGGGAAGAGACC.